This is a list of T cell receptor beta chains from one sample in a study of human T cells and chemical hapten exposure. TCRdb called the RACE reads again in MiXCR, with one record for every CDR3 protein. Here the sample spans tens of thousands of distinct CDR3 sequences, around 3.2% being singletons. This specimen consisted of whole blood, obtained in connection with sensitization to the hapten diphenylcyclopropenone (DPC). Receptors were obtained from a man aged 35-49 years with alopecia areata. Some clones in this sample may be carry-over from other donors' samples. The conserved cysteine and the conserved F or W are not part of the CDR3 here.

v_call cdr3_aa
TRBV12-3/TRBV12-4 ASSRLAGGYRTQY
TRBV25-1 ASRRDSLGEQF
TRBV6-1 ASREGPLKFEAF
TRBV12-3/TRBV12-4 ASKEGTDTQY
TRBV7-6 ASSPTENQPQH
TRBV12-3/TRBV12-4 ASSPRGTFSYNEQF
TRBV20-1 SARESGTAVETQY
TRBV20-1 SAREGTGRDASSYEQY
TRBV28 ASSHRIHSYNEQF
TRBV20-1 SASGRGHQPQH
TRBV12-3/TRBV12-4 ASSPQGAGTKQY
TRBV15 ATSRVTGGQETQY
TRBV6-2/TRBV6-3 ASSHALPGQQIVEPQH
TRBV2 AREEVPSSYEQY
TRBV19 ASSPRAAGNSPLH
TRBV11-3 ASSPGQGIGKNIQY
TRBV12-3/TRBV12-4 ASSFKGEQY
TRBV20-1 SARSLTSGGAGGGEQY
TRBV6-2/TRBV6-3 ASSYMGNQPQH
TRBV5-1 ASMGPQETQY
TRBV14 ASSQEYRGPGYGYT
TRBV5-1 ASSQGLSYNEQF
TRBV27 ASSFSGNYEQY
TRBV7-8 ASSLVPQGTSQSNQPQH
TRBV6-6 ASSYSKDAFRSNQPQH
TRBV5-4 ASSPHRGTPTYEQY
TRBV12-3/TRBV12-4 ASSRTRDVRDTYEQY
TRBV20-1 SATGGYTDTQY
TRBV28 ASRLGTGGVGANVLT
TRBV7-3 ASSSEQEGGDTQY
TRBV20-1 SARDLLAGVTDTQY
TRBV2 ASSEGGSTDTQY
TRBV9 ASSVGGRSNTGELF
TRBV3-1 ATSSRVREQY
TRBV7-2 ASSLMVGTGPSGANVLT
TRBV28 ASRQGVYEQY
TRBV29-1 SVDGGSADTQY
TRBV2 ASGGRSTGEQY
TRBV5-4 ASSLGVAGWGNEQF
TRBV12-3/TRBV12-4 ASRTGQYTEAF
TRBV28 ASSPPGPRNTIY